These 20 T cell receptor beta chains share one sample of origin, sequenced in a study of spatial heterogeneity in lung cancer. This sample's time point: sample taken at primary tumor resection. Whole RNA was taken from tumor, nontumor lung or frozen PBMC; it was then sequenced unsorted. MiXCR was run by TCRdb on the 5' RACE reads, yielding one entry per CDR3 protein. Altogether around 13,000 distinct CDR3 sequences are present, roughly 5% being singletons, with the ten largest covering roughly two fifths. The sample consisted of lung tumor tissue, taken at surgery. Receptors were obtained from a human donor with early-stage non-small cell lung cancer.

At least ten counts were recorded for this clonotype. Since it is a stray read in a library aimed at alpha chains, this beta chain has a size that is not meaningful. The DNA of the CDR3 is TGTGCCAGCAGCTCTCGGGAGGCCAGGCCTGAGCAGTTCTTC. This translates into CASSSREARPEQFF. The chain couples TRBV11-3 to TRBJ2-1; 7 bases align to TRBD2. CDR1 is SGHNT and CDR2 is YENEEA in the germline V gene. V dropped 4 bases and J dropped 9; count of bases not matched to a gene: 9. The CDR3 totals 14 residues.

At least ten counts were recorded for this clonotype. The size of this beta chain means little, since it is a stray read in a library made for alpha chains. The chain employs TRBV28 and TRBJ2-2; no clear D. The germline V gene has CDR1 MDHEN and CDR2 SYDVKM. The CDR3 covers 12 residues. V lost 3 bases to trimming and J lost 5 bases, with 4 bases between them. The CDR3: CASSFETGELFF. The CDR3 nucleotides are TGTGCCAGCAGTTTTGAGACCGGGGAGCTGTTTTTT.

This clonotype appeared many times. This beta chain represents an off-target read in a library built for alpha chains; its size is of limited meaning. This rearrangement joins TRBV6-2 or TRBV6-3 to TRBJ2-1; the match to TRBD1 covers 7 bases. Germline V lookup: CDR1 MNHEY, CDR2 SVGEGT. The CDR3 extends over 14 amino acids. With V trimmed by 8 bases and J by 5 bases, 9 bases remained unmatched. CDR3 sequence: CASRQGATHNEQFF. CDR3 sequence (DNA): TGTGCCAGCCGACAGGGAGCTACCCACAATGAGCAGTTCTTC.

There are a few counts of this clonotype. The library was prepared for alpha chains; this beta chain is a stray read, so its frequency means little. The V and J genes are TRBV19 and TRBJ1-5; TRBD1 might be the D (6 bases). Between the trimmed V and J ends, which lost 7 bases and 7 bases, there was a span of 23 bases. The CDR3 loop spans 16 amino acids. Germline loops: CDR1 LNHDA, CDR2 SQIVND (reference sequence). CDR3 nucleotide sequence: TGTGCCAGTACCTCCGGCGTAAGGGGGATTCGGCAGCCCCAGCATTTT. This encodes CASTSGVRGIRQPQHF. The variable domain in full, with the rest retrieved from reference TRBV19 and TRBJ1-5, is DGGITQSPKYLFRKEGQNVTLSCEQNLNHDAMYWYRQDPGQGLRLIYYSQIVNDFQKGDIAEGYSVSREKKESFPLTVTSAQKNPTAFYLCASTSGVRGIRQPQHFGDGTRLSIL.

In its sample, this clonotype was seen many times. This beta chain is an unintended read in a library built for alpha chains; its size means little. The chain carries TRBV7-3 and TRBJ2-1; D not resolved. Germline assignment: CDR1 SGHTA and CDR2 FQGTGA. The CDR3 has 16 amino acids. V lost 1 base to trimming and J lost 0 bases, with 10 bases between them. The DNA for the CDR3 is TGTGCCAGCAGCTTAAGCGGTTTTTACTCCTACAATGAGCAGTTCTTC. It translates to CASSLSGFYSYNEQFF.

This clonotype counts as large. A library made for alpha chains picked up this beta chain off target, so its size means little. This chain links TRBV4-3 with TRBJ2-7; the D is unclear. The V end lost 0 bases, the J end lost 3 bases, and 15 bases lay between the germline ends. The germline V gene has CDR1 LGHNA and CDR2 YSLEER. The CDR3 length is 16 residues. CDR3 coding DNA: TGCGCCAGCAGCCAAGATAGGTTTTTCGCTGTCTACGAGCAGTACTTC. Encoded protein: CASSQDRFFAVYEQYF.

In its sample, this clonotype was seen many times. Found in a library prepared for alpha chains, this beta chain is an off-target read, and its abundance has little meaning. V and J are TRBV20-1 and TRBJ2-1; 7 bases are a match to TRBD2. V shed 1 base and J 5 bases; nucleotides not matched to a gene: 5. The germline CDR1 and CDR2 sequences are DFQATT and SNEGSKA (reference sequence). The CDR3 extends over 14 amino acids. CDR3 residues: CSARGLARNNEQFF. The CDR3 region has the DNA TGCAGTGCTAGAGGACTAGCTAGAAACAATGAGCAGTTCTTC.

In this sample, this clonotype turned up many times. This beta chain is an unintended read in a library built for alpha chains; its size means little. The chain joins TRBV20-1 to TRBJ1-5; no firm D call. Germline-derived CDR1 and CDR2 are DFQATT and SNEGSKA (reference sequence). The CDR3 has 14 amino acids. V was shortened by 4 bases and J by 1 base, with 11 bases between the two germline ends. The CDR3 sequence: CSAKTGISNQPQHF. In DNA form, the CDR3 reads TGCAGTGCTAAGACGGGGATAAGCAATCAGCCCCAGCATTTT.

This clonotype was counted at least ten times. For a library built for alpha chains, this beta chain is a stray read; little rests on its size. The chain recombines TRBV7-9 with TRBJ2-1, with 10 nucleotides matching TRBD2. Trimming cost V 3 bases and J 3 bases; bases outside gene matches: 5. Germline CDR1 SEHNR, CDR2 FQNEAQ (reference sequence). This CDR3 is built from 16 residues. This chain's CDR3 is CASSLVGLADYNEQFF. DNA for the CDR3: TGTGCCAGCAGCTTGGTAGGACTAGCGGACTACAATGAGCAGTTCTTC.

This clonotype was picked up many times. As an off-target read in a library built for alpha chains, this beta chain has a frequency of little significance. The chain employs TRBV11-2 and TRBJ2-1; tentative D call: TRBD2 (6 bases). This CDR3 is built from 19 residues. Germline V CDR1 and CDR2: SGHAT, FQNNGV. V was pared by 1 base and J by 3 bases, with 22 bases between. This chain's CDR3 is CASSLVSSRGLYYYNEQFF. The CDR3 region has the DNA TGTGCCAGCAGCTTAGTTTCGTCGCGGGGTCTCTACTACTACAATGAGCAGTTCTTC.

This clonotype was counted ten times or more. Being off target in a library aimed at alpha chains, this beta chain has a size of little meaning. CDR3 nucleotide sequence: TGTGCCACCAGCAAGGACAGGGGCTCCTACTATGGCTACACCTTC. It codes for CATSKDRGSYYGYTF. V is TRBV15 and J is TRBJ1-2; 9 bases are a match to TRBD1. The length of the CDR3 is 15 residues. CDR1 is LNHNV, CDR2 YYDKDF, per germline (reference sequence). V trimming: 4 bases; J trimming: 3 bases; junction bases outside the gene matches: 6.

This clonotype was seen ten or more times. Because this beta chain is a stray read in a library intended to capture alpha chains, its abundance should not be given much weight. This rearrangement joins TRBV27 to TRBJ2-5; 8 nucleotides match TRBD1. Per germline, CDR1 MNHEY and CDR2 SMNVEV (reference sequence). The CDR3 sequence is 14 residues long. Losses at the gene ends were 6 bases for V and 4 bases for J; bases not matched to a gene: 7. The CDR3 region has the DNA TGTGCCAGCAGCATGCAGGGGGCCAGAGAGACCCAGTACTTC. Translated, it gives CASSMQGARETQYF.

This clonotype was seen a few times. Because this beta chain is a stray read in a library intended to capture alpha chains, its abundance should not be given much weight. The chain recombines TRBV12-3 or TRBV12-4 with TRBJ1-1, with a weak D call TRBD1 (5 bases). V was pared by 4 bases and J by 0 bases, with 18 bases between. This CDR3 comprises 17 residues. This CDR3 is CASSSGTRKLMNTEAFF. CDR3 DNA sequence: TGTGCCAGCAGTTCCGGGACGCGTAAACTTATGAACACTGAAGCTTTCTTT.

This clonotype was seen many times. This beta chain represents an off-target read in a library built for alpha chains; its size is of limited meaning. The rearrangement links TRBV12-3 or TRBV12-4 to TRBJ1-5, with D possibly TRBD1 on 5 matching bases. The CDR3 is made up of 15 amino acids. Trimming took 3 bases from V and 2 from J, leaving 11 bases between them. CDR3 sequence (DNA): TGTGCCAGCAGTTTGAGGGGTTTGGGCAATCAGCCCCAGCATTTT. This translates into CASSLRGLGNQPQHF.

This clonotype is categorized as medium-sized. This beta chain is a stray read from a library made for alpha chains; its abundance is not meaningful. The rearrangement uses TRBV20-1 and TRBJ1-1, with D perhaps matching TRBD1 (5 bases). The V gene's germline CDR1 is DFQATT and CDR2 SNEGSKA (reference sequence). V was cut by 0 bases and J by 7 bases, with 12 bases left in between. The CDR3 is 13 residues long. The CDR3 DNA reads as TGCAGTGCTAGAGATCGAGGGGATGGTGAAGCTTTCTTT. Translation: CSARDRGDGEAFF.

A remark on this clonotype: For a library built for alpha chains, this beta chain is a stray read; little rests on its size. The J gene is TRBJ2-1, the V gene TRBV7-9, with 11 nucleotides matching TRBD2. The length of the CDR3 is 14 residues. Germline lookup yields CDR1 SEHNR and CDR2 FQNEAQ (reference sequence). The V and J ends lost 4 bases and 6 bases, in that order; junction bases with no gene match: 2. CDR3 loop: CASSSGTSGNEQFF. The DNA for the CDR3 is TGTGCCAGCAGCTCCGGGACTAGCGGCAATGAGCAGTTCTTC. Variable domain in full (rest from reference TRBV7-9 and TRBJ2-1): DTGVSQNPRHKITKRGQNVTFRCDPISEHNRLYWYRQTLGQGPEFLTYFQNEAQLEKSRLLSDRFSAERPKGSFSTLEIQRTEQGDSAMYLCASSSGTSGNEQFFGPGTRLTVL.

In its sample, this clonotype is medium-sized. The library was designed around alpha chains, so this beta chain is a stray read whose abundance carries little weight. The chain is built from TRBV20-1 and TRBJ1-1, with 9 nucleotides matching TRBD1. CDR1 is DFQATT and CDR2 is SNEGSKA in the germline V gene (reference sequence). Unmatched junction bases numbered 6, after V lost 6 bases and J lost 1 base. The CDR3 runs 14 residues. The CDR3 DNA is TGCAGTGCCCGGACAGGGGTCTCGAACACTGAAGCTTTCTTT. Protein: CSARTGVSNTEAFF.

This clonotype was seen ten or more times. The library was designed around alpha chains, so this beta chain is a stray read whose abundance carries little weight. The gene calls are TRBV18 and TRBJ2-7; the match to TRBD2 covers 9 bases. This CDR3 comprises 14 residues. CDR1 and CDR2 (germline): KGHSH, LQKENI. V was pared by 2 bases and J by 2 bases, with 1 base of the junction left unmatched. The CDR3 DNA reads as TGTGCCAGCTCACCAAGCGGGGGGACCTACGAGCAGTACTTC. Translating it yields CASSPSGGTYEQYF.

This clonotype was seen ten or more times. The size of this beta chain means little, since it is a stray read in a library made for alpha chains. The chain combines TRBV7-8 with TRBJ1-2, with a weak D call TRBD1 (6 bases). This CDR3 spans 15 amino acids. V was pared by 0 bases and J by 7 bases, with 15 bases between. Germline CDR1 is SGHVS and CDR2 is FQNEAQ. CDR3 in DNA: TGTGCCAGCAGCTTAGCGGGGACATCCCCTGGTGGCTACACCTTC. This sequence encodes CASSLAGTSPGGYTF.

This clonotype was detected only a few times. Within a library made for alpha chains, this beta chain is off target, and its count is uninformative. The J gene is TRBJ1-1, the V gene TRBV2, with a tentative D call TRBD1 (5 bases). Trimming took 8 bases from V and 2 from J, leaving 21 bases between them. CDR1 is SNHLY and CDR2 is FYNNEI in the germline V gene. This CDR3 contains 16 residues. This CDR3 reads CASGGRSSGLNTEAFF. CDR3 nucleotides: TGTGCCAGCGGAGGGCGCTCCTCGGGACTCAACACTGAAGCTTTCTTT.